This TCR beta chain stems from a study of cytomegalovirus exposure and HLA in healthy donors. Study-wide points: It was likely that a cluster of highly shared sequence variants was a sequencing artifact. A prior analysis recorded that most TCR beta V segments were productive about 90% or about 30% of the time.

Primers included in the PCR were 60 Vbeta and 13 Jbeta primers. Here immunoSEQ multiplex PCR was the method, and the copy in TCRdb shows in-frame clones only, minus some. Here the sample spans about 52,000 clones, around 66% being singletons. V lost 5 bases to trimming and J lost 5 bases; unmatched junction nucleotides: 13. CDR1 and CDR2 (germline): PRHDT, FYEKMQ (reference sequence). The CDR3 length is 16 residues. Details on this clone: What it binds is unknown.

The rearrangement links TRBV13 to TRBJ2-5; TRBD1 agrees at 8 bases. The sequencing sample was made of PBMCs. The clonotype comes from a man aged 18 to 30 in good health and CMV-seronegative. The chain's CDR3 is CASSQRRTGSRETQYF. The CDR3 nucleotides are TGTGCCAGCAGCCAACGAAGGACAGGGTCTAGGGAGACCCAGTACTTC.